The rows below give T cell receptor beta chains drawn from one sample of a study of blood T cell repertoires in COVID-19. Profiled with immunoSEQ multiplex PCR; TCRdb holds only in-frame clones, not every one. Seen here are approximately 480,000 clones, about 91% observed once, and the top ten hold 0.75% to 0.9%. The sequencing input was peripheral blood. All receptors derive from a man between 18 and 35 years old with COVID-19, enrolled during active disease. CDR3s include the opening cysteine and the closing phenylalanine or tryptophan. D genes are given only for firm matches. Some rows have no size entry. The others give once, few or many, or a class for an expanded clone.

TRBV7-3,TRBD1,NA,TRBJ1-2,CASSGTGGIYGYTF,TGTGCCAGCAGCGGTACAGGGGGCATCTATGGCTACACCTTC
TRBV11-2,NA,NA,TRBJ2-7,CASSLVYEQYF,TGTGCCAGCAGCTTAGTATACGAGCAGTACTTC
TRBV5-4,NA,NA,TRBJ2-7,CASSSDRSYEQYF,TGTGCCAGCAGCTCCGACAGATCCTACGAGCAGTACTTC
TRBV10-2,TRBD2,NA,TRBJ2-3,CASKTSGRWGTDTQYF,TGCGCCAGCAAGACTAGCGGGAGGTGGGGCACAGATACGCAGTATTTT
TRBV28,TRBD1,NA,TRBJ1-3,CASSQGDSSGNTIYF,TGTGCCAGCAGTCAGGGGGACAGCTCTGGAAACACCATATATTTT
TRBV3-1/TRBV3-2,NA,NA,TRBJ2-2,CASSPGSFTGELFF,TGTGCCAGCAGTCCCGGGTCCTTCACCGGGGAGCTGTTTTTT
TRBV6-6,TRBD2,NA,TRBJ2-5,CASSSGTSGYPTRQETQYF,TGTGCCAGCAGCTCCGGGACTAGCGGGTACCCCACGCGTCAAGAGACCCAGTACTTC
TRBV24-1,TRBD2,NA,TRBJ2-1,CATSDRSGRALDEQFF,TGTGCCACCAGTGATCGTAGCGGGAGGGCCCTTGATGAGCAGTTCTTC
TRBV7-9,NA,many,TRBJ1-6,CASSPAPLGNSPLHF,TGTGCCAGCAGCCCCGCCCCCCTAGGAAATTCACCCCTCCACTTT
TRBV12-3/TRBV12-4,NA,NA,TRBJ2-3,CASSMQGRTQYF,TGTGCCAGCAGTATGCAGGGCCGGACGCAGTATTTT
TRBV6-4,NA,NA,TRBJ2-3,CASSDSSLGTDTQYF,TGTGCCAGCAGTGACTCTTCTCTAGGCACAGATACGCAGTATTTT
TRBV18,NA,NA,TRBJ2-7,CASSPGVERVANEQYF,TGTGCCAGCTCACCAGGGGTCGAGCGGGTCGCTAACGAGCAGTACTTC
TRBV9,TRBD1,NA,TRBJ2-3,CASSRGQGVRTDTQYF,TGTGCCAGCAGCCGGGGACAGGGGGTTAGAACAGATACGCAGTATTTT
TRBV6-1,TRBD1,once,TRBJ1-1,CASSFTGQGKAEAFF,TGTGCCAGCAGTTTCACGGGACAGGGAAAAGCTGAAGCTTTCTTT
TRBV24-1,TRBD1,NA,TRBJ2-3,CATSETGGGTDTQYF,TGTGCCACCAGCGAGACAGGGGGGGGCACAGATACGCAGTATTTT
TRBV30,NA,NA,TRBJ1-3,CAWTPWGDTIYF,TGTGCCTGGACGCCTTGGGGGGACACCATATATTTT
TRBV4-1,TRBD1,NA,TRBJ1-2,CASSPRTGGYGYTF,TGCGCCAGCAGCCCGCGGACAGGGGGCTATGGCTACACCTTC
TRBV6-5,TRBD1,NA,TRBJ2-2,CASRRTGDTGELFF,TGTGCCAGCAGACGGACAGGAGACACCGGGGAGCTGTTTTTT
TRBV7-9,TRBD1,NA,TRBJ1-1,CASSEGRGKNKAFF,TGTGCCAGCAGCGAGGGCAGGGGGAAGAATAAAGCTTTCTTT
TRBV10-2,TRBD2,once,TRBJ2-3,CASSEMGDYLFTDTQYF,TGCGCCAGCAGTGAAATGGGGGACTACCTTTTCACAGATACGCAGTATTTT
TRBV4-1,NA,NA,TRBJ2-7,CASSQRATSSYEQYF,TGCGCCAGCAGCCAGCGCGCTACGAGCTCCTACGAGCAGTACTTC
TRBV7-2,NA,NA,TRBJ1-1,CASSLGLGGEAFF,TGTGCCAGCAGCTTAGGTTTGGGGGGAGAGGCTTTCTTT
TRBV30,TRBD2,NA,TRBJ2-1,CAESPGLAGSYNEQFF,TGTGCTGAGTCCCCCGGACTAGCAGGGTCCTACAATGAGCAGTTCTTC
TRBV2,NA,few,TRBJ1-3,CASSDLGTIYF,TGTGCCAGCAGTGACCTCGGGACCATATATTTT
TRBV30,TRBD1,once,TRBJ1-4,CAWSPQGGWEKLFF,TGTGCCTGGAGTCCGCAGGGGGGTTGGGAAAAACTGTTTTTT
TRBV7-9,TRBD2,NA,TRBJ2-1,CASSLPLLAGKDNEQFF,TGTGCCAGCAGCTTACCGCTACTAGCGGGGAAAGACAATGAGCAGTTCTTC
TRBV5-4,TRBD1,NA,TRBJ2-4,CASSGTGENIQYF,TGTGCCAGCAGTGGGACAGGGGAAAACATTCAGTACTTC
TRBV7-2,TRBD1,NA,TRBJ1-5,CASSSISGTGVSGNQPQHF,TGTGCCAGCAGCTCGATCTCCGGGACAGGGGTTTCGGGCAATCAGCCCCAGCATTTT
TRBV7-9,NA,NA,TRBJ2-1,CASSPGVLNEQFF,TGTGCCAGCAGCCCAGGGGTTCTCAATGAGCAGTTCTTC
TRBV19,TRBD1,NA,TRBJ2-7,CASSTRQGYEQYF,TGTGCCAGTAGTACCCGACAGGGCTACGAGCAGTACTTC
TRBV19,TRBD2,NA,TRBJ2-1,CASSWGSSGFSSYNEQFF,TGTGCCAGTAGTTGGGGTTCTAGCGGGTTTAGCTCCTACAATGAGCAGTTCTTC
TRBV25-1,NA,NA,TRBJ2-7,CASSALYEQYF,TGTGCCAGCAGTGCACTTTACGAGCAGTACTTC
TRBV30,NA,NA,TRBJ1-4,CAWSVMGGATNEKLFF,TGTGCCTGGAGTGTAATGGGGGGTGCAACTAATGAAAAACTGTTTTTT
TRBV5-8,NA,NA,TRBJ1-5,CASSLFTGKGSNQPQHF,TGTGCCAGCAGCTTGTTCACAGGAAAAGGTAGCAATCAGCCCCAGCATTTT
TRBV5-1,TRBD1,NA,TRBJ1-4,CASSQGQGGEKLFF,TGCGCCAGCAGCCAGGGACAGGGGGGAGAAAAACTGTTTTTT
TRBV11-2,TRBD2,NA,TRBJ2-5,CASSLASLAGELKTQYF,TGTGCCAGCAGCTTAGCTTCGCTAGCGGGAGAGCTGAAGACCCAGTACTTC
TRBV28,NA,NA,TRBJ2-5,CASSLELGKETQYF,TGTGCCAGCAGTTTAGAACTAGGTAAAGAGACCCAGTACTTC
TRBV19,TRBD2,NA,TRBJ2-4,CASSTGGQGAIQYF,TGTGCCAGTAGTACGGGGGGGCAGGGCGCCATTCAGTACTTC
TRBV5-1,TRBD1,NA,TRBJ2-5,CASSPGTGGIGETQYF,TGCGCCAGCAGCCCGGGGACAGGGGGCATCGGGGAGACCCAGTACTTC
TRBV28,NA,NA,TRBJ2-7,CASSLTEGSSEQYF,TGTGCCAGCAGTTTGACGGAGGGATCTTCCGAGCAGTACTTC
TRBV13,NA,once,TRBJ2-3,CASSTRDTQYF,TGTGCCAGCTCGACTCGGGATACGCAGTATTTT
TRBV3-1/TRBV3-2,NA,NA,TRBJ1-2,CASSQAKGGGYGYTF,TGTGCCAGCAGCCAAGCCAAGGGGGGGGGCTATGGCTACACCTTC
TRBV11-1,NA,NA,TRBJ2-7,CASSLRTGEQYF,TGTGCCAGCAGCTTGAGGACTGGGGAGCAGTACTTC
TRBV2,NA,once,TRBJ2-5,CASRKRETQYF,TGTGCCAGCCGCAAACGGGAGACCCAGTACTTC
TRBV6-1,TRBD1,NA,TRBJ2-7,CASSEYWTGANYEQYF,TGTGCCAGCAGTGAATATTGGACAGGGGCTAACTACGAGCAGTACTTC
TRBV13,NA,NA,TRBJ1-4,CATTESDFNEKLFF,TGTGCCACCACAGAGTCAGATTTTAATGAAAAACTGTTTTTT
TRBV11-3,TRBD2,once,TRBJ2-7,CASRPSGSSYEQYF,TGTGCCAGCAGACCTAGCGGGAGCTCCTACGAGCAGTACTTC
TRBV7-9,TRBD2,NA,TRBJ2-7,CASSSVGLANYEQYF,TGTGCCAGCAGCTCAGTGGGACTAGCGAACTACGAGCAGTACTTC
TRBV27,TRBD2,many,TRBJ2-2,CASSYHSAGTGELFF,TGTGCCAGCAGTTACCATTCAGCGGGAACCGGGGAGCTGTTTTTT
TRBV5-1,TRBD1,once,TRBJ2-6,CASSQVGQGIPGANVLTF,TGCGCCAGCAGCCAAGTGGGACAGGGGATCCCTGGGGCCAACGTCCTGACTTTC
TRBV30,NA,once,TRBJ2-2,CAWIKWPGELFF,TGTGCCTGGATTAAGTGGCCCGGGGAGCTGTTTTTT
TRBV7-2,NA,NA,TRBJ2-5,CASSLAPRETQYF,TGTGCCAGCAGCTTAGCGCCACGGGAGACCCAGTACTTC
TRBV6-5,TRBD1,once,TRBJ2-1,CASSPGTANNEQFF,TGTGCCAGCAGTCCCGGGACAGCTAACAATGAGCAGTTCTTC
TRBV6-6,TRBD1,few,TRBJ2-7,CASSYYGQDEYF,TGTGCCAGCAGTTACTATGGACAGGATGAGTACTTC
TRBV2,TRBD2,NA,TRBJ2-5,CAGTLGGGPTETQYF,TGTGCCGGGACTTTGGGGGGAGGGCCGACAGAGACCCAGTACTTC
TRBV12-3/TRBV12-4,NA,NA,TRBJ2-6,CASSGSRANVLTF,TGTGCCAGCAGTGGCTCTCGGGCCAACGTCCTGACTTTC